Detailed here is one T cell receptor beta chain. The source of the sample is a study of preoperative IRX-2 immunotherapy in early breast cancer. Here immunoSEQ multiplex PCR was the method, and the copy in TCRdb shows in-frame clones only, minus some. The sample contains approximately 30,000 clones, about 95% of which appear only once. Treatment described: preoperative locoregional IRX-2 cytokine immunotherapy. This CDR3 spans 15 amino acids. CDR1 LNHDA and CDR2 SQIVND come from the germline V gene (reference sequence). The V segment lost 3 bases and the J segment 2 bases; nucleotides outside the gene matches: 5.

The source is a human donor with breast cancer. Specimen collection occurred from a patient treated with IRX-2 immunotherapy. The V and J genes are TRBV19 and TRBJ2-7; 9 bases map to TRBD1. CDR3 bases: TGTGCCAGTAGTATTAAGGACAGGGGACCCTACGAGCAGTACTTC. This encodes CASSIKDRGPYEQYF.